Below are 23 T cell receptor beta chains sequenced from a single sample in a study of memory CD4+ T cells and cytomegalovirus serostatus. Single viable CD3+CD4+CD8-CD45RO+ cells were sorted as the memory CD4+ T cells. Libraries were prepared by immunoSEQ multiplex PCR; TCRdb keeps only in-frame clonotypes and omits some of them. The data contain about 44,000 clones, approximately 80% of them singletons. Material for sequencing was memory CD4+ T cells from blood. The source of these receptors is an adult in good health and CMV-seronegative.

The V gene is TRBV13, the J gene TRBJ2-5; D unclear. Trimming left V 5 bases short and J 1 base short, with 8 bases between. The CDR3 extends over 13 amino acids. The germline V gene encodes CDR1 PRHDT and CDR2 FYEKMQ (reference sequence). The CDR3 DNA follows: TGTGCCAGCAGCCAGGACGGCCAAGAGACCCAGTACTTC. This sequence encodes CASSQDGQETQYF.

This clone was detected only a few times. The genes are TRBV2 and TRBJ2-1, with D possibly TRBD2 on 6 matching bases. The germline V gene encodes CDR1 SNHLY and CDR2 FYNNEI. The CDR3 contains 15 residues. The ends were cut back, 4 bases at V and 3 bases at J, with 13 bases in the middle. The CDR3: CASSVKGGNYNEQFF. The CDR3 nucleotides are TGTGCCAGCAGTGTTAAAGGCGGGAACTACAATGAGCAGTTCTTC.

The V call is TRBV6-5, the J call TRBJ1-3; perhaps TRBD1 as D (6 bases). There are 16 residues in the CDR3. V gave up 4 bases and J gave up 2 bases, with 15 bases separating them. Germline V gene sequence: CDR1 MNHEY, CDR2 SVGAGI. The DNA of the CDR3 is TGTGCCAGCAGTTCCGGGAAACAGGGTGCTGGAAACACCATATATTTT. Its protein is CASSSGKQGAGNTIYF.

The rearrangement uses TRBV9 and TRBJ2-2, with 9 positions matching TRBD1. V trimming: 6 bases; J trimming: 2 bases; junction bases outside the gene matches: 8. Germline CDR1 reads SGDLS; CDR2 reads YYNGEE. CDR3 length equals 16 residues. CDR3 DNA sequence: TGTGCCAGCACCAGACTGGACAGGGGAAACACCGGGGAGCTGTTTTTT. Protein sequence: CASTRLDRGNTGELFF.

CDR3: CASSFRGPGSGGTGELFF. The CDR3, as DNA: TGTGCCAGCAGTTTTCGAGGTCCCGGGTCAGGTGGCACCGGGGAGCTGTTTTTT. V and J are TRBV27 and TRBJ2-2, with D unresolved. V was clipped by 3 bases and J by 4 bases, with 21 bases between them. This CDR3 has 18 amino acids. Germline V gene lookup returns CDR1 MNHEY and CDR2 SMNVEV (reference sequence).

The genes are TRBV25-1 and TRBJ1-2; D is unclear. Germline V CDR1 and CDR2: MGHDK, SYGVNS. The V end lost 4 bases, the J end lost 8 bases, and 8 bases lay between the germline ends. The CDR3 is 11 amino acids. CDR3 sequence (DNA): TGTGCCAGCAGTGGAGGAGCGGGCTACACCTTC. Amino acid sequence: CASSGGAGYTF.

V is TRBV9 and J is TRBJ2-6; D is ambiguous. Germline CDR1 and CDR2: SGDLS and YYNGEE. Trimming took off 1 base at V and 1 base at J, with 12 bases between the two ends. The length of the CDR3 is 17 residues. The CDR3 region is CASSVPLGESGANVLTF. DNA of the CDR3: TGTGCCAGCAGCGTACCCCTCGGAGAATCTGGGGCCAACGTCCTGACTTTC.

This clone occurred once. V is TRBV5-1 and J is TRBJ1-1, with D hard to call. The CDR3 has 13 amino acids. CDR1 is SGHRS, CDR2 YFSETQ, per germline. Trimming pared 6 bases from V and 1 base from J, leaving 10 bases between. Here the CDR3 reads CASTRGSNTEAFF. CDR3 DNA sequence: TGCGCCAGCACTCGAGGGTCGAACACTGAAGCTTTCTTT.

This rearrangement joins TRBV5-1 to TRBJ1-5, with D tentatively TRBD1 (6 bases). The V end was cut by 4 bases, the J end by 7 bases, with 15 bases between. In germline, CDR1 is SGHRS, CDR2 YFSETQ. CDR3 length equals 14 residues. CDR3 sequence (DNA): TGCGCCAGCAGCCAAGGACAGCTAGGCCAGCCCCAGCATTTT. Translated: CASSQGQLGQPQHF.

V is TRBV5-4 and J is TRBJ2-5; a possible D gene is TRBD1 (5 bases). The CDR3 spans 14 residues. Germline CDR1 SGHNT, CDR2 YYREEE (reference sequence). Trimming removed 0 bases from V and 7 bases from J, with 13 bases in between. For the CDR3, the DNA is TGTGCCAGCAGCTTGGCTAGTTGGGGCGGGACCCAGTACTTC. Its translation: CASSLASWGGTQYF.

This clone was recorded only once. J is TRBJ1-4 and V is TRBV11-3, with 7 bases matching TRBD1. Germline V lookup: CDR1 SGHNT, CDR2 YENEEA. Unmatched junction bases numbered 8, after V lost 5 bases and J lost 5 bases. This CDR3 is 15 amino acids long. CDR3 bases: TGTGCCAGCAGCCCCCGGACAGGAGGGAATGAAAAACTGTTTTTT. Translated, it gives CASSPRTGGNEKLFF.

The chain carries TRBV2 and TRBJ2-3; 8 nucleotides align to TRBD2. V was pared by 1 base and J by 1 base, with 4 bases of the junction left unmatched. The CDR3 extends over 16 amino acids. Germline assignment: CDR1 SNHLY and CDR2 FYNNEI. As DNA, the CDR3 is TGTGCCAGCAGTGAAGATCGGCGGGAGGGCACAGATACGCAGTATTTT. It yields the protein CASSEDRREGTDTQYF.

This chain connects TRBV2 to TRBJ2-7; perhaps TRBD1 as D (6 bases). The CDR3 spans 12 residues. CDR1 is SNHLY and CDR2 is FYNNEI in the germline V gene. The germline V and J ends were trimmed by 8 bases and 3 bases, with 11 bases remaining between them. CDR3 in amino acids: CASGIQGYEQYF. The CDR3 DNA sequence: TGTGCCAGCGGCATACAGGGCTACGAGCAGTACTTC.

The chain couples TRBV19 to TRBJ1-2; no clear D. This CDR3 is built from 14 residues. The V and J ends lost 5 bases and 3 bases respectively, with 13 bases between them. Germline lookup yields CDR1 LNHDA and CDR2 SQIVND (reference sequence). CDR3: CASSARAGDYGYTF. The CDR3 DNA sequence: TGTGCCAGTAGTGCGCGGGCAGGAGACTATGGCTACACCTTC.

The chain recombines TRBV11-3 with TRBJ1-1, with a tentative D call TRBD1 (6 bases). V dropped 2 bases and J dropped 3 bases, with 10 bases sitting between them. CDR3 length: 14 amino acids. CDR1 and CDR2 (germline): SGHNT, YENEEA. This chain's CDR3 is CASSLYREYTEAFF. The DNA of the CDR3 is TGTGCCAGCAGCTTATACAGGGAGTACACTGAAGCTTTCTTT.

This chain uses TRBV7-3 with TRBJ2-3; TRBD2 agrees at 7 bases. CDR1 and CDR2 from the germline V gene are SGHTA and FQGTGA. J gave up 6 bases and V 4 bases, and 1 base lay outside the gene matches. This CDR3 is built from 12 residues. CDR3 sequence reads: CASSSGGDTQYF. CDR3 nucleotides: TGTGCCAGCAGCTCCGGGGGGGATACGCAGTATTTT.

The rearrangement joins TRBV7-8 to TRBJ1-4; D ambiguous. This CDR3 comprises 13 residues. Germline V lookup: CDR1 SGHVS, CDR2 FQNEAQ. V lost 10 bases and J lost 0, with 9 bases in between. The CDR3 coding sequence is TGTGCCACAGGAGTTGCAACTAATGAAAAACTGTTTTTT. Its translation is CATGVATNEKLFF.

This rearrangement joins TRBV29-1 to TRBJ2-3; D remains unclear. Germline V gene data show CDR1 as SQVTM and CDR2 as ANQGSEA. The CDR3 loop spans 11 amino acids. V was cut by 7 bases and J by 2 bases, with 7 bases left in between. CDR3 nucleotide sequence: TGCAGCGGTGCACACACAGATACGCAGTATTTT. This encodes CSGAHTDTQYF.

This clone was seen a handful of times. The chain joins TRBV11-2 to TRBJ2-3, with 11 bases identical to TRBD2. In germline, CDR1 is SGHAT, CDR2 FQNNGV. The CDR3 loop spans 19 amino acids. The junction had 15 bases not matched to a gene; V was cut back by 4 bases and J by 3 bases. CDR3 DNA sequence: TGTGCCAGCAGCTCCCGTGGACTAGCGGGCTTGAGTTCGACAGATACGCAGTATTTT. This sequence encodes CASSSRGLAGLSSTDTQYF.

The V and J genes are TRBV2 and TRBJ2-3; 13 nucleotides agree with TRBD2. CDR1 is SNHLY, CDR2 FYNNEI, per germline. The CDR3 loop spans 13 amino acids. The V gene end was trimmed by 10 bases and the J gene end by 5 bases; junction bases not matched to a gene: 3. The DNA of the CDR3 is TGTGCCACCAGGACTAGCGGGGGAGATACGCAGTATTTT. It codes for CATRTSGGDTQYF.

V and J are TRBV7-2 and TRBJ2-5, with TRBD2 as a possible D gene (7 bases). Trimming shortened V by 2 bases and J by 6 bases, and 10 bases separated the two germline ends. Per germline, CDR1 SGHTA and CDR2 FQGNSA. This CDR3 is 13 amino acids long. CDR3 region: CASSLWGGQTQYF. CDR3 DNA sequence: TGTGCCAGCAGCTTATGGGGGGGCCAGACCCAGTACTTC.

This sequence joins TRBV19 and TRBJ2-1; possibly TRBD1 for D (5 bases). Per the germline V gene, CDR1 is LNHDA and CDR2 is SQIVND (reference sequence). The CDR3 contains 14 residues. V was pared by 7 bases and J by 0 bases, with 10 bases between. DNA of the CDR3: TGTGCCAGTAAGACAGTGAGCTCCTACAATGAGCAGTTCTTC. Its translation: CASKTVSSYNEQFF.

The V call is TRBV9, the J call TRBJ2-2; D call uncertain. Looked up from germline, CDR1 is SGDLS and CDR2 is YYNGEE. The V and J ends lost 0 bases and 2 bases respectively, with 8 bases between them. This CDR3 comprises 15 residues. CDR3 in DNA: TGTGCCAGCAGCGTAGACGCCAGAAACACCGGGGAGCTGTTTTTT. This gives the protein CASSVDARNTGELFF.